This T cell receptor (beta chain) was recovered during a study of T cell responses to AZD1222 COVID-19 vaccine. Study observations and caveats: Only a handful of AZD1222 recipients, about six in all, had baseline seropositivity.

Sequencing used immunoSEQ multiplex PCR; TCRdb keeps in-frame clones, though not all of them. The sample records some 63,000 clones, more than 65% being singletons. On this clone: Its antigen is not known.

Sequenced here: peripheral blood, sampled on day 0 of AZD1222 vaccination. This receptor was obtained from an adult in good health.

CDR3 DNA: TGTGCCAGCAGTTATGCCTTGACTAGTTCCGAGCAGTACGTC. Encoded protein: CASSYALTSSEQYV. The chain combines TRBV6-2 or TRBV6-3 with TRBJ2-7; tentative D call: TRBD2 (6 bases). Germline loops: CDR1 MNHEY, CDR2 SVGEGT. The CDR3 consists of 14 residues. Trimming took 3 bases from V and 6 from J, leaving 15 bases between them.